This T cell receptor beta chain was found in a study of T cell responses to AZD1222 COVID-19 vaccine. The study, taken as a whole, reports: Regions 160-218 and 743-854 dominated among vaccine-associated CD4 TCRs spanning spike.

About this clone: Its antigen is unidentified.

The germline CDR1 and CDR2 sequences are MNHEY and SMNVEV (reference sequence). This CDR3 contains 15 residues. Unmatched junction bases numbered 5, after V lost 5 bases and J lost 3 bases. The data were produced by immunoSEQ multiplex PCR, yet TCRdb's version contains in-frame clones alone and is incomplete. The sample comprises approximately 150,000 clones, 91% of which are singletons, and approximately 1.2% rests with the top ten. The chain has TRBV27 and TRBJ2-2; 8 nucleotides align to TRBD2. The TCR sequence derives from an adult who received the AZD1222 COVID-19 vaccine. This specimen consisted of peripheral blood, obtained 28 days after the second AZD1222 dose. The CDR3 sequence is CASSRILADTGELFF. The DNA of the CDR3 is TGTGCCAGCAGTAGAATACTAGCGGACACCGGGGAGCTGTTTTTT.